The source of this T cell receptor beta chain is a study of T cell changes during pregnancy in multiple sclerosis. V lost 0 bases to trimming and J lost 8 bases, with 11 bases between them. In germline, CDR1 is SGHVS, CDR2 FQNEAQ. The CDR3 totals 14 residues. Using immunoSEQ multiplex PCR, the repertoire was profiled, and TCRdb retains in-frame clones only, with some absent. The table includes tens of thousands of clones, 90% to 95% detected once. The sample was peripheral blood, taken in the second trimester of pregnancy. V usage is TRBV7-8 and J usage is TRBJ2-1; D is possibly TRBD1 (6 bases). The TCR was taken from a female donor in good health, enrolled as a control in a pregnancy study. The CDR3 DNA follows: TGTGCCAGCAGCTTAGCACTACAGGGATATGAGCAGTTCTTC. Residues: CASSLALQGYEQFF.